A selection of T cell receptor beta chains follows, all from one sample in a study of CD8+ T cells in alopecia areata. Here immunoSEQ multiplex PCR was the method, and the copy in TCRdb shows in-frame clones only, minus some. The top ten clones hold around an eighth of a sample with 170,000 or so clones, roughly 53% of them seen once. The sample in question was CD8+ T cells sorted from blood, obtained at week 24, from a patient treated with tofacitinib. These receptors originate from a human donor with alopecia areata. The CDR3 runs from the conserved cysteine through the conserved F or W. Fields, in order: CDR3 length, D gene, J gene, V gene, clone size, CDR3 protein, CDR3 DNA. D genes are given only for firm matches. Clone size, where shown, is once, few, many, or a class for clones that have expanded.

14 | NA | TRBJ1-5 | TRBV2 | NA | CASSGAYSNQPQHF | TGTGCCAGCAGTGGAGCATATAGCAATCAGCCCCAGCATTTT
12 | TRBD1 | TRBJ1-1 | TRBV5-6 | NA | CASSPGTAEAFF | TGTGCCAGCAGCCCAGGGACAGCTGAAGCTTTCTTT
14 | NA | TRBJ1-4 | TRBV6-5 | NA | CASSYAGVGEKLFF | TGTGCCAGCAGTTACGCGGGGGTGGGTGAAAAACTGTTTTTT
15 | NA | TRBJ1-5 | TRBV15 | NA | CATRRDTSPYQPQHF | TGTGCCACCAGGAGGGACACCAGCCCCTATCAGCCCCAGCATTTT
12 | NA | TRBJ2-1 | TRBV4-1 | once | CASSQGSNEQFF | TGCGCCAGCAGCCAAGGTAGTAATGAGCAGTTCTTC
14 | NA | TRBJ2-2 | TRBV14 | NA | CASSIKTTTGELFF | TGTGCCAGCAGCATAAAGACAACCACCGGGGAGCTGTTTTTT
17 | NA | TRBJ2-1 | TRBV2 | NA | CASRQRWEGGNYNEQFF | TGTGCCAGCAGACAAAGGTGGGAGGGGGGGAACTACAATGAGCAGTTCTTC
14 | TRBD1 | TRBJ1-1 | TRBV30 | NA | CAWSPGTGNTEAFF | TGTGCCTGGAGTCCCGGGACAGGGAACACTGAAGCTTTCTTT
12 | NA | TRBJ2-1 | TRBV5-1 | few | CASSTANNEQFF | TGCGCCAGCAGCACAGCAAACAATGAGCAGTTCTTC
15 | TRBD1 | TRBJ2-7 | TRBV7-9 | NA | CASSRPGTGTYEQYF | TGTGCCAGCAGCCGTCCCGGGACAGGGACCTACGAGCAGTACTTC
15 | NA | TRBJ2-5 | TRBV7-8 | NA | CASSLVVGPLETQYF | TGTGCCAGCAGCTTAGTAGTGGGGCCACTCGAGACCCAGTACTTC
16 | TRBD1 | TRBJ2-4 | TRBV5-1 | NA | CASSLVTGVSKNIQYF | TGCGCCAGCAGCTTGGTTACAGGGGTGAGCAAAAACATTCAGTACTTC
13 | NA | TRBJ1-1 | TRBV27 | once | CASSIRLNTEAFF | TGTGCCAGCAGTATTAGGCTGAACACTGAAGCTTTCTTT
16 | NA | TRBJ1-5 | TRBV5-6 | NA | CASSQYTGIPYQPQHF | TGTGCCAGCAGCCAATATACAGGGATCCCGTATCAGCCCCAGCATTTT
15 | NA | TRBJ2-5 | TRBV11-2 | once | CASSTTDRFQETQYF | TGTGCCAGCAGCACTACCGACAGGTTCCAAGAGACCCAGTACTTC
18 | NA | TRBJ2-3 | TRBV1 | NA | CTSSRLAGGPTGTDTQYF | TGCACCAGCAGCCGCCTAGCGGGGGGGCCTACAGGGACAGATACGCAGTATTTT
15 | NA | TRBJ1-2 | TRBV2 | NA | CASSGSSGGSYGYTF | TGTGCCAGCAGTGGAAGCTCTGGGGGCAGCTATGGCTACACCTTC
16 | NA | TRBJ2-1 | TRBV5-1 | NA | CASSHTGLGTYNEQFF | TGCGCCAGCAGCCATACAGGGTTGGGGACCTACAATGAGCAGTTCTTC
15 | NA | TRBJ1-1 | TRBV10-3 | NA | CAISESGSGDTEAFF | TGTGCCATCAGTGAGTCAGGCAGCGGGGACACTGAAGCTTTCTTT
15 | TRBD2 | TRBJ2-2 | TRBV7-7 | NA | CASRPSGGNTGELFF | TGTGCCAGCAGACCTAGCGGGGGGAACACCGGGGAGCTGTTTTTT
11 | NA | TRBJ1-1 | TRBV6-1 | NA | CASSTDRKAFF | TGTGCCAGCAGCACCGACAGGAAAGCTTTCTTT
13 | NA | TRBJ2-1 | TRBV5-6 | NA | CASSLGGSNEQFF | TGTGCCAGCAGCTTGGGAGGGTCGAATGAGCAGTTCTTC
13 | NA | TRBJ2-1 | TRBV6-4 | NA | CASSDSTENEQFF | TGTGCCAGCAGTGACTCGACTGAGAATGAGCAGTTCTTC
13 | NA | TRBJ1-2 | TRBV4-1 | NA | CASSPGSIYGYTF | TGCGCCAGCAGCCCCGGTTCTATCTATGGCTACACCTTC
14 | NA | TRBJ2-7 | TRBV18 | NA | CASSPERTPYEQYF | TGTGCCAGCTCACCAGAACGTACACCGTACGAGCAGTACTTC
11 | NA | TRBJ1-5 | TRBV6-5 | NA | CASGSNQPQHF | TGTGCCAGCGGTAGCAATCAGCCCCAGCATTTT
11 | NA | TRBJ2-7 | TRBV2 | few | CASSDRFEQYF | TGTGCCAGCAGTGACCGGTTCGAGCAGTACTTC
14 | TRBD2 | TRBJ2-2 | TRBV4-1 | NA | CASTLFGGGGELFF | TGCGCCAGTACCCTCTTCGGCGGGGGTGGGGAGCTGTTTTTT
13 | TRBD1 | TRBJ2-1 | TRBV5-1 | NA | CASADRGYNEQFF | TGCGCCAGCGCGGACAGGGGATACAATGAGCAGTTCTTC
14 | TRBD1 | TRBJ1-1 | TRBV10-1 | NA | CASSDLPGQGAAFF | TGCGCCAGCAGTGACCTACCGGGACAGGGTGCTGCTTTCTTT
14 | NA | TRBJ1-1 | TRBV5-1 | few | CASSLAGQSTEAFF | TGCGCCAGCAGCTTGGCGGGACAATCCACTGAAGCTTTCTTT
16 | TRBD1 | TRBJ1-5 | TRBV30 | NA | CAWSVLMTGVLQPQHF | TGTGCCTGGAGTGTATTGATGACAGGGGTATTACAGCCCCAGCATTTT
12 | NA | TRBJ2-2 | TRBV30 | few | CAWGAGTGELFF | TGTGCCTGGGGGGCAGGGACCGGGGAGCTGTTTTTT
15 | NA | TRBJ1-4 | TRBV9 | once | CASSPSGGSNEKLFF | TGTGCCAGCAGCCCGAGTGGGGGCTCAAATGAAAAACTGTTTTTT
14 | NA | TRBJ1-2 | TRBV11-1 | NA | CASSFRQPNYGYTF | TGTGCCAGCAGCTTCAGACAGCCTAACTATGGCTACACCTTC
15 | TRBD2 | TRBJ2-1 | TRBV7-9 | NA | CASSPSGGPYNEQFF | TGTGCCAGCAGCCCTAGCGGGGGGCCCTACAATGAGCAGTTCTTC
11 | NA | TRBJ2-1 | TRBV30 | few | CAWSVKDYPFF | TGTGCCTGGAGTGTAAAGGACTATCCGTTCTTC
12 | TRBD1 | TRBJ1-1 | TRBV4-1 | NA | CASGTGVDEAFF | TGCGCCAGCGGCACAGGGGTAGATGAAGCTTTCTTT
16 | NA | TRBJ1-2 | TRBV13 | NA | CASSLGRGGATYGYTF | TGTGCCAGCAGCTTAGGCCGGGGGGGCGCAACCTATGGCTACACCTTC
14 | NA | TRBJ2-2 | TRBV9 | NA | CASSTRGGSGELFF | TGTGCCAGCAGCACGAGGGGAGGATCCGGGGAGCTGTTTTTT
14 | NA | TRBJ1-5 | TRBV7-9 | few | CASSPGWGNQPQHF | TGTGCCAGCAGCCCAGGGTGGGGCAATCAGCCCCAGCATTTT
15 | NA | TRBJ2-1 | TRBV29-1 | once | CSVEGSSTSYNEQFF | TGCAGCGTTGAGGGATCTTCTACGTCCTACAATGAGCAGTTCTTC
14 | TRBD1 | TRBJ2-3 | TRBV11-2 | NA | CASSAGQGIDTQYF | TGTGCCAGCAGCGCGGGACAGGGCATTGATACGCAGTATTTT
14 | TRBD1 | TRBJ2-7 | TRBV5-1 | NA | CASSSTTGIYEQYF | TGCGCCAGCAGCTCCACGACAGGGATCTACGAGCAGTACTTC
11 | NA | TRBJ2-7 | TRBV27 | NA | CASNHGYEQYF | TGTGCCAGCAACCATGGATACGAGCAGTACTTC